Only a few counts were recorded for the clone carrying this T cell receptor (beta chain). Its antigen is unknown. The source of the sample is a study of lymphopenia after photon versus proton radiotherapy. Broader study findings: Post-nadir TCR diversity decline inversely tracked overall survival among those who died. Proton therapy kept repertoires fairly stable, unlike photons, which gained effector/memory cells. Post-nadir diversity loss with photons came from oligoclonal expansion, particularly CD8+ Temra cells. Only patients who died were analyzed for survival; proton advantage is unproven.

Libraries were prepared by immunoSEQ multiplex PCR; TCRdb keeps only in-frame clonotypes and omits some of them. The sample lists some 30,000 clones, roughly nine tenths seen once, with approximately 7% in the top ten. The sample in question was peripheral blood, obtained from a patient treated with proton-based radiotherapy. The sequence derives from a woman in her seventies with pancreatic cancer. Some clones in this sample may be carry-over from other donors' samples.

In DNA form, the CDR3 reads TGTGCCAGTAGTCCCACGGACAGATATGGCTACACCTTC. Translation gives CASSPTDRYGYTF. The chain joins TRBV19 to TRBJ1-2; TRBD1 might be the D (6 bases). Germline CDR1 and CDR2: LNHDA and SQIVND (reference sequence). V gave up 5 bases and J gave up 5 bases, with 12 bases separating them. This CDR3 comprises 13 residues.